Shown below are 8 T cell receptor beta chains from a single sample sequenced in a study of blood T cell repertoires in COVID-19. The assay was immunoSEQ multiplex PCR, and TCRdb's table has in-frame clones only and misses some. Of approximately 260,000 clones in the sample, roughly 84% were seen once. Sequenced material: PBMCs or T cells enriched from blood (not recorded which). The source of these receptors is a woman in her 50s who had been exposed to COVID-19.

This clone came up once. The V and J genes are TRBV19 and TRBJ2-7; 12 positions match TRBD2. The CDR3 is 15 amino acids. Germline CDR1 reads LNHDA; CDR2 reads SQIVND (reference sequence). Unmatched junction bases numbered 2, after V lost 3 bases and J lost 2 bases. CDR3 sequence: CASSIGLAGTYEQYF. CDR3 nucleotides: TGTGCCAGTAGTATCGGACTAGCGGGGACCTACGAGCAGTACTTC.

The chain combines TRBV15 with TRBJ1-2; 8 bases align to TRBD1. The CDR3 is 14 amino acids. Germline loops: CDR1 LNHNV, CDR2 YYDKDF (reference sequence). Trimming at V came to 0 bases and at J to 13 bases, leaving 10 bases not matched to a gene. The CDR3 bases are TGTGCCACCAGCAGAGAGGGACAGGCCGGTACTAGCACCTTC. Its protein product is CATSREGQAGTSTF.

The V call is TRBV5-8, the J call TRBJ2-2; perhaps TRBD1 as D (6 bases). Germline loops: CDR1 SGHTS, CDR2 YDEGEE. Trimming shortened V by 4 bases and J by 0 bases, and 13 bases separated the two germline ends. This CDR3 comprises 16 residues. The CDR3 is CASSPGAVSNTGELFF. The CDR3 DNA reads TGTGCCAGCAGCCCAGGGGCAGTTTCGAACACCGGGGAGCTGTTTTTT.

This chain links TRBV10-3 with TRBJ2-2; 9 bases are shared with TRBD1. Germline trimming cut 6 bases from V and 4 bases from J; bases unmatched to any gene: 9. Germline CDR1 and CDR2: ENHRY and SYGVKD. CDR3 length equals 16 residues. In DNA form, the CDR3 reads TGTGCCATCAGACAAGCCGGGACAGGGAGCACCGGGGAGCTGTTTTTT. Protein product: CAIRQAGTGSTGELFF.

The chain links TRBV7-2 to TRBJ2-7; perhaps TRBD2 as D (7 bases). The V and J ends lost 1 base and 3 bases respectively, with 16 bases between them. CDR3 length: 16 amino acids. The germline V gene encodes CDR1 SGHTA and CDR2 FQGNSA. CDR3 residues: CASSLGAGAAIYEQYF. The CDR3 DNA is TGTGCCAGCAGCTTAGGGGCGGGGGCCGCCATCTACGAGCAGTACTTC.

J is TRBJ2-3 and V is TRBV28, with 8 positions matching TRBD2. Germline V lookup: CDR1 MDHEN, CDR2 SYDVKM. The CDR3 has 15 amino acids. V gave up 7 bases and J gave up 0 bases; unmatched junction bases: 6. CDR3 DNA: TGTGCCAGCATGGGTAGCGGGGTCAGCACAGATACGCAGTATTTT. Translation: CASMGSGVSTDTQYF.

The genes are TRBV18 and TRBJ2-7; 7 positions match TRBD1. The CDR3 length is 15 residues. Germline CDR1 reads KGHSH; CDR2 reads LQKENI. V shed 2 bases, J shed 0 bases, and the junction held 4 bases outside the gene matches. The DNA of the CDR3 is TGTGCCAGCTCACCAGAGACAGGGCTCTCCTACGAGCAGTACTTC. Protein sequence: CASSPETGLSYEQYF.

Here the CDR3 reads CASSSTGRGETQYF. The DNA of the CDR3 is TGTGCCAGCAGTTCCACAGGACGTGGAGAGACCCAGTACTTC. This chain uses TRBV2 with TRBJ2-5, with D possibly TRBD1 on 5 matching bases. The CDR3 is 14 amino acids. V lost 5 bases to trimming and J lost 4 bases, with 14 bases between them. In germline, CDR1 is SNHLY, CDR2 FYNNEI.